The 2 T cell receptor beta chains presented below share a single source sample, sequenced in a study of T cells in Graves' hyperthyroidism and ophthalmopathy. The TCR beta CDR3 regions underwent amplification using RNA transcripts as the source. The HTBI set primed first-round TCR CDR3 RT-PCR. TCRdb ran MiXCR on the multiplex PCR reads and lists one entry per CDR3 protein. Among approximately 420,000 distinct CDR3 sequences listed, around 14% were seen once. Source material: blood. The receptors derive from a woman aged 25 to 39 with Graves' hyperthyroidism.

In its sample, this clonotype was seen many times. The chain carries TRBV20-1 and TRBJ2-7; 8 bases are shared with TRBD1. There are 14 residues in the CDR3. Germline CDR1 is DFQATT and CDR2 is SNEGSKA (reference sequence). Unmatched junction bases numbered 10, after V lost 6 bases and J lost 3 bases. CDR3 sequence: CSARTGTGGYEQYF. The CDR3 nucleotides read TGCAGTGCCCGAACCGGGACAGGAGGCTACGAGCAGTACTTC.

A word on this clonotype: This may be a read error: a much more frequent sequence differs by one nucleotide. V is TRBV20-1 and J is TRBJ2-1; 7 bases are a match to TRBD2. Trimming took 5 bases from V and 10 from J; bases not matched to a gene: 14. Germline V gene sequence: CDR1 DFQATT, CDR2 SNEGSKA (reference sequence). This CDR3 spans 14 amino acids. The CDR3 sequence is CSAPWGGSTSEQFF. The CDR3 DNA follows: TGCAGTGCTCCCTGGGGCGGGAGCACGAGCGAGCAGTTCTTC.